Listed below are T cell receptor beta chains from one sample, sequenced in a study of radiation and T cells in renal cell carcinoma. Sequencing used immunoSEQ multiplex PCR; TCRdb keeps in-frame clones, though not all of them. The table has about 150,000 clones, about 88% seen once. The starting material was blood, obtained from a patient whose treatment included radiotherapy and nephrectomy. Receptors originate from a woman in her forties or fifties with renal cell carcinoma. Both conserved end residues are part of each CDR3. The order of the fields is CDR3 protein, CDR3 DNA, V gene, clone size, D gene, J gene. D genes are given only for firm matches. Only part of the rows carry a size: once, few, many, or a class if the clone is expanded.

CDR3: CASSGDRSGANVLTF
DNA: TGTGCCAGCAGTGGCGACCGCTCTGGGGCCAACGTCCTGACTTTC
V: TRBV6-1
size: .
D: .
J: TRBJ2-6

CDR3: CASSQQGTDTQYF
DNA: TGTGCCAGTAGCCAACAAGGCACAGATACGCAGTATTTT
V: TRBV19
size: once
D: .
J: TRBJ2-3

CDR3: CASSLMSSTDTQYF
DNA: TGTGCCAGCAGCTTAATGTCGAGCACAGATACGCAGTATTTT
V: TRBV7-3
size: .
D: .
J: TRBJ2-3

CDR3: CASASSTQRRFGYTF
DNA: TGTGCCAGCGCTTCCTCAACCCAAAGGAGGTTTGGCTACACCTTC
V: TRBV2
size: .
D: .
J: TRBJ1-2

CDR3: CASSIRDKNTEAFF
DNA: TGTGCCAGCAGCATCCGGGACAAGAACACTGAAGCTTTCTTT
V: TRBV9
size: .
D: .
J: TRBJ1-1

CDR3: CASSLTSGGENTGELFF
DNA: TGTGCCAGCAGTTTGACTAGCGGGGGAGAGAACACCGGGGAGCTGTTTTTT
V: TRBV2
size: .
D: TRBD2
J: TRBJ2-2

CDR3: CASSPTIAGMSTDTQYF
DNA: TGCGCCAGCAGCCCTACAATAGCGGGGATGAGCACAGATACGCAGTATTTT
V: TRBV5-1
size: .
D: TRBD2
J: TRBJ2-3

CDR3: CATSRVGAEAFF
DNA: TGTGCCACCAGCAGAGTTGGGGCTGAAGCTTTCTTT
V: TRBV15
size: .
D: .
J: TRBJ1-1

CDR3: CASTRDTLIGYTF
DNA: TGTGCCAGCACCCGGGACACATTAATTGGCTACACCTTC
V: TRBV25-1
size: .
D: .
J: TRBJ1-2

CDR3: CASSLVEGGVNEKLFF
DNA: TGTGCCAGCAGCTTAGTCGAGGGCGGTGTTAATGAAAAACTGTTTTTT
V: TRBV7-9
size: .
D: .
J: TRBJ1-4

CDR3: CASSQEGSDQPQHF
DNA: TGTGCCAGCAGCCAAGAGGGGTCAGATCAGCCCCAGCATTTT
V: TRBV4-2
size: .
D: .
J: TRBJ1-5

CDR3: CASRLGGTGNEQFF
DNA: TGTGCCAGCAGGTTGGGGGGGACGGGGAATGAGCAGTTCTTC
V: TRBV6-1
size: .
D: TRBD2
J: TRBJ2-1

CDR3: CASSLDRGYNQPQHF
DNA: TGTGCCAGCAGCTTAGACCGGGGGTACAATCAGCCCCAGCATTTT
V: TRBV11-2
size: few
D: .
J: TRBJ1-5

CDR3: CASSQEAQRNQPQHF
DNA: TGTGCCAGCAGCCAAGAGGCCCAGCGAAATCAGCCCCAGCATTTT
V: TRBV4-2
size: .
D: .
J: TRBJ1-5

CDR3: CASNRVMNTEAFF
DNA: TGTGCCAGCAACAGGGTCATGAACACTGAAGCTTTCTTT
V: TRBV7-9
size: .
D: .
J: TRBJ1-1

CDR3: CASSLGDTEAFF
DNA: TGCGCCAGCAGCTTGGGGGACACTGAAGCTTTCTTT
V: TRBV5-1
size: .
D: .
J: TRBJ1-1

CDR3: CASSRFPRGMGEKLFF
DNA: TGTGCCAGCAGCCGATTTCCCAGGGGGATGGGTGAAAAACTGTTTTTT
V: TRBV11-2
size: .
D: TRBD1
J: TRBJ1-4

CDR3: CASSVDGTGTYGYTF
DNA: TGTGCCAGCAGCGTAGATGGGACAGGGACCTATGGCTACACCTTC
V: TRBV9
size: .
D: TRBD1
J: TRBJ1-2

CDR3: CASSDRGARSYEQYF
DNA: TGTGCCAGCAGTGACCGGGGGGCCAGGAGTTACGAGCAGTACTTC
V: TRBV6-1
size: .
D: .
J: TRBJ2-7

CDR3: CASSPGGSYSGNTIYF
DNA: TGCGCCAGCAGCCCTGGGGGCAGCTACTCTGGAAACACCATATATTTT
V: TRBV5-1
size: .
D: .
J: TRBJ1-3

CDR3: CASSVWGDYLLDTQYF
DNA: TGTGCCAGCAGCGTATGGGGGGACTACTTGCTAGATACGCAGTATTTT
V: TRBV9
size: .
D: TRBD2
J: TRBJ2-3

CDR3: CASSSQPGVCIF
DNA: TGTGCCAGCAGCTCCCAGCCGGGTGTCTGTATCTTC
V: TRBV7-2
size: .
D: .
J: TRBJ2-7

CDR3: CASSGRGSPSSYEQYF
DNA: TGTGCCAGTAGTGGGCGAGGGTCGCCTTCCTCCTACGAGCAGTACTTC
V: TRBV19
size: once
D: .
J: TRBJ2-7

CDR3: CASSFKPGELFF
DNA: TGTGCCAGCAGCTTCAAGCCCGGGGAGCTGTTTTTT
V: TRBV7-2
size: few
D: .
J: TRBJ2-2

CDR3: CASSLPGLAGGRFWTDTQYF
DNA: TGTGCCAGCAGCTTACCGGGACTAGCGGGGGGGCGGTTTTGGACAGATACGCAGTATTTT
V: TRBV5-4
size: .
D: TRBD2
J: TRBJ2-3

CDR3: CASSSTPTGELFF
DNA: TGTGCCAGCTCATCCACCCCCACCGGGGAGCTGTTTTTT
V: TRBV18
size: .
D: .
J: TRBJ2-2